This TCR beta chain originates from a study of T cells in Graves' hyperthyroidism and ophthalmopathy. CDR3 length equals 18 residues. V was pared by 0 bases and J by 10 bases, with 15 bases of the junction left unmatched. The V gene's germline CDR1 is SGHDT and CDR2 YYEEEE. Using RNA transcripts as the source, TCR beta CDR3 regions were amplified. Initially, a first-round RT-PCR of the TCR CDR3 employed the HTBI primer set. TCRdb passed the multiplex PCR reads through MiXCR, listing each CDR3 protein once. The data contain some 200,000 distinct CDR3 sequences, roughly 15% of them singletons. Diagnosis rested on symptoms, serum thyroxine and TRAb, thyroid ultrasound, and orbital computed tomography. The authors took PBMCs from roughly 10 ml fresh peripheral blood.

Material for sequencing was blood. The V call is TRBV5-6, the J call TRBJ2-2; 10 bases align to TRBD2. The clonotype was recovered from a middle-aged man with Graves' hyperthyroidism. The CDR3 loop reads CASSLGLAGVNGEEELFF. In DNA form, the CDR3 reads TGTGCCAGCAGCTTGGGCCTAGCGGGAGTGAACGGTGAGGAGGAGCTGTTTTTT.